This note documents a single TCR beta chain sequence. The CDR3 end lies 3 residues beyond the end of the read and is filled in from the germline J gene. CDR1 is KGHSH, CDR2 LQKENI, per germline. The CDR3 runs 14 residues. After removal of 0 bases from V and 4 bases from J, the junction contained 2 bases not matched to a gene. These data are taken from a study of Tregs in tolerant kidney transplant recipients. Recipients received nonmyeloablative bone marrow transplants from related graft donors, with transient mixed chimerism. Using immunoSEQ multiplex PCR, the repertoire was profiled, and TCRdb retains in-frame clones only, with some absent. The data show 20,000 to 30,000 clones, and the top ten clones hold approximately 4.1%.

The receptor was derived from a human patient who received a combined kidney and bone marrow transplant. Some T cells may be provided by the graft donor. The chain employs TRBV18 and TRBJ1-1; 7 nucleotides agree with TRBD1. The starting material was CD4+ T cells from blood (PBMCs), obtained 6 months after the transplant. The DNA read from the CDR3 is TGTGCCAGCTCACCACCTGCAGGGGGCACTGAA. It specifies CASSPPAGGTE. The CDR3, in full, reads CASSPPAGGTEAFF.